The rows below give T cell receptor beta chains drawn from one sample of a study of blood T cell repertoires in COVID-19. Sequencing used immunoSEQ multiplex PCR; TCRdb keeps in-frame clones, though not all of them. The sample carries around 58,000 clones, around 80% recorded once. Sequencing was done on a sample of PBMCs or T cells enriched from blood (not recorded which). The receptors derive from a woman in her forties with acute COVID-19. Both conserved end residues are part of each CDR3. A D gene is named only where the DNA matches it firmly. Not every row has a clone size; where given, it reads once, few, many or a size class.

v_gene	abundance	d_gene	j_gene	CDR3nt	CDR3aa
TRBV5-1	NA	TRBD1	TRBJ2-2	TGCGCCAGCAATCGGGGACAGGGGATCACCGGGGAGCTGTTTTTT	CASNRGQGITGELFF
TRBV10-3	NA	NA	TRBJ2-5	TGTGCCATCAGTGAGTCATGGACTAGGGGGGTCCAAGAGACCCAGTACTTC	CAISESWTRGVQETQYF
TRBV28	NA	TRBD1	TRBJ1-5	TGTGCCAGCAGAATACCCAGGGGGCTTAACAATCAGCCCCAGCATTTT	CASRIPRGLNNQPQHF
TRBV6-1	NA	TRBD1	TRBJ1-2	TGTGCCAGCAGTGAAGTACAGGGGGTCTATGGCTACACCTTC	CASSEVQGVYGYTF
TRBV27	NA	TRBD2	TRBJ2-5	TGTGCCAGCAGAGGACTAGCCCAAGAGACCCAGTACTTC	CASRGLAQETQYF
TRBV5-1	NA	TRBD1	TRBJ2-7	TGCGCCAGCAGCTTGGAAGGGGGCCTCAGCTCCTACGAGCAGTACTTC	CASSLEGGLSSYEQYF
TRBV28	NA	NA	TRBJ1-1	TGTGCCAGCAAGTCGGTGGGGGCCCCCAAACCCCCTGAAGCTTTCTTT	CASKSVGAPKPPEAFF
TRBV25-1	NA	TRBD2	TRBJ2-1	TGTGCCAGCAGTGAATCTCAAGGGACTAGCGGCTACAATGAGCAGTTCTTC	CASSESQGTSGYNEQFF
TRBV3-1/TRBV3-2	NA	NA	TRBJ2-5	TGTGCCAGCAGCCAAGTCGACAGAGAGACCCAGTACTTC	CASSQVDRETQYF
TRBV4-1	NA	TRBD2	TRBJ2-1	TGCGCCTCCCAGGACGGGACTAGCGGCTACAATGAGCAGTTCTTC	CASQDGTSGYNEQFF
TRBV15	few	NA	TRBJ1-4	TGTGCCACCAGCAGAGTAGGTATCGGACGGGGGTACGAAAAACTGTTTTTT	CATSRVGIGRGYEKLFF
TRBV2	NA	TRBD1	TRBJ1-2	TGTGCCAGCACTCCGGGACAGACCTCTTCTTTTAACTATGGCTACACCTTC	CASTPGQTSSFNYGYTF
TRBV7-5	few	NA	TRBJ2-2	TGTGCCAGAAGCTTAATTACCAGGGGTGAGAACACCGGGGAGCTGTTTTTT	CARSLITRGENTGELFF
TRBV5-1	NA	TRBD1	TRBJ1-1	TGCGCCAGCTCGACAGGGGGCACTGAAGCTTTCTTT	CASSTGGTEAFF
TRBV5-1	NA	NA	TRBJ2-2	TGCGCCAGCAAAACGGCGGGAAACACCGGGGAGCTGTTTTTT	CASKTAGNTGELFF
TRBV19	NA	TRBD2	TRBJ2-1	TGTGCCAGTGGGCTGAATTGGATCAAAGGGACTAGTGGCGTTGATGAGCAGTTCTTC	CASGLNWIKGTSGVDEQFF
TRBV24-1	once	NA	TRBJ2-7	TGTGCCACCAGTCCAGGGGCATACTCCTACGAGCAGTACTTC	CATSPGAYSYEQYF
TRBV27	NA	NA	TRBJ1-5	TGTGCCAGCAGTCAGAGAGGGGGTGGCGGCAATCAGCCCCAGCATTTT	CASSQRGGGGNQPQHF
TRBV19	NA	NA	TRBJ2-1	TGTGCCAGTAGTTACGACAGAAGCTCCTACAATGAGCAGTTCTTC	CASSYDRSSYNEQFF
TRBV27	NA	TRBD2	TRBJ2-2	TGTGCCAGCAGTCTCCTCAGAGCGGGGGGCGGGGAGCTGTTTTTT	CASSLLRAGGGELFF
TRBV19	NA	NA	TRBJ1-1	TGTGCCAGTAGTATAGGGGCAGGGAAGGGTGAAGCTTTCTTT	CASSIGAGKGEAFF
TRBV9	NA	NA	TRBJ2-2	TGTGCCAGCAGCGTAGAGTCTTCGCGGACCGGGGAGCTGTTTTTT	CASSVESSRTGELFF
TRBV2	NA	NA	TRBJ1-1	TGTGCCAGCAGCGTCGCTGAAGCTTTCTTT	CASSVAEAFF
TRBV7-9	NA	NA	TRBJ1-6	TGTGCCAGCAGCCTTGACGGAGGATCACCCCTCCACTTT	CASSLDGGSPLHF
TRBV6-6	once	NA	TRBJ1-3	TGTGCCAGCAGTTACTCTGGGCGGAGGGCCATATATTTT	CASSYSGRRAIYF
TRBV3-1/TRBV3-2	NA	TRBD1	TRBJ1-5	TGTGCCAGCAGCCCCAGGGGGCTGGACCAGCCCCAGCATTTT	CASSPRGLDQPQHF
TRBV19	NA	TRBD1	TRBJ2-1	TGTGCCAGTACGGGGACAGGGAAGGGTGAGCAGTTCTTC	CASTGTGKGEQFF
TRBV3-1/TRBV3-2	NA	TRBD1	TRBJ1-6	TGTGCCAGCAGCCCAAGGACAGGGTTTAATAATTCACCCCTCCACTTT	CASSPRTGFNNSPLHF
TRBV6-5	NA	NA	TRBJ1-2	TGTGCCAGCCGGGACATCACTGGCTACACCTTC	CASRDITGYTF
TRBV10-2	NA	NA	TRBJ1-2	TGCGCCAGCAGTGAGGGGGACTCTGGCTACACCTTC	CASSEGDSGYTF
TRBV27	NA	TRBD1	TRBJ1-6	TGTGCCAGCAGTAAAGACAGGGGGCTTTTCTCACCCCTCCACTTT	CASSKDRGLFSPLHF
TRBV9	NA	NA	TRBJ1-1	TGTGCCTCGGGGGTAATGGGCACTGAAGCTTTCTTT	CASGVMGTEAFF
TRBV5-1	NA	TRBD1	TRBJ1-2	TGCGCCAGCAGCAACCCCGGGACAGGGAAGAATGGCTACACCTTC	CASSNPGTGKNGYTF
TRBV13	few	TRBD1	TRBJ2-7	TGTGCCAGCAGCTTAGCGGACAGGGACGAGCAGTACTTC	CASSLADRDEQYF
TRBV18	few	TRBD2	TRBJ2-1	TGTGCCAGCTCACACCCGGGACTAGCGGGAGGTCTGACCAATGAGCAGTTCTTC	CASSHPGLAGGLTNEQFF
TRBV7-9	NA	TRBD1	TRBJ2-5	TGTGCCAGCAGCACCCTGCCCGCAGGGGGCGGGGAGACCCAGTACTTC	CASSTLPAGGGETQYF
TRBV2	NA	TRBD2	TRBJ2-3	TGTGCCAGCAGTGGACGCGGCGGGGGGGCGGCAGATACGCAGTATTTT	CASSGRGGGAADTQYF
TRBV19	NA	TRBD2	TRBJ2-1	TGTGCCAGTAGTATAGGACTAGCGGGAGTCCGCGGGAGCGGCAATGAGCAGTTCTTC	CASSIGLAGVRGSGNEQFF
TRBV13	NA	TRBD2	TRBJ2-1	TGTGCCAGCAGAATTCAAAAAAAGGGACTAGCGGGGGGGCCCCGACTCGATGAGCAGTTCTTC	CASRIQKKGLAGGPRLDEQFF
TRBV4-2	once	NA	TRBJ2-2	TGTGCCAGCAGCCAAGAATCTGGGCGGGCCGGGGAGCTGTTTTTT	CASSQESGRAGELFF
TRBV3-1/TRBV3-2	NA	NA	TRBJ1-5	TGTGCCAGCAGCCAAGATCGACAGGCTTGGCAGCCCCAGCATTTT	CASSQDRQAWQPQHF
TRBV19	NA	TRBD1	TRBJ2-3	TGTGCCAGTAGTATATTACAGGGGCCAGATACGCAGTATTTT	CASSILQGPDTQYF
TRBV19	NA	NA	TRBJ1-1	TGTGCCAGTAGTAACACCGGGGGTACTGAAGCTTTCTTT	CASSNTGGTEAFF
TRBV27	NA	NA	TRBJ1-4	TGTGCCAGCAGTTCAAACAGGGTGGGAAGTGCAACTAATGAAAAACTGTTTTTT	CASSSNRVGSATNEKLFF
TRBV6-5	NA	TRBD1	TRBJ2-1	TGTGCCAGCACGACAGGGGGGGGCTCCTACAATGAGCAGTTCTTC	CASTTGGGSYNEQFF
TRBV7-9	NA	NA	TRBJ1-2	TGTGCCAGCAGTGACAGCTTGGGGGGCTACACCTTC	CASSDSLGGYTF
TRBV28	once	TRBD1	TRBJ1-2	TGTGCCAGCAGTTTGGAAACGACAGGGGAAACCTATGGCTACACCTTC	CASSLETTGETYGYTF
TRBV7-9	NA	NA	TRBJ1-2	TGTGCCCCCGAGGGCTTGGCCTATGGCTACACCTTC	CAPEGLAYGYTF
TRBV7-9	NA	NA	TRBJ1-3	TGTGCCAGCAGCTTAGGGCCAGGGCCTGGAAACACCATATATTTT	CASSLGPGPGNTIYF
TRBV5-4	NA	TRBD2	TRBJ2-7	TGTGCCAGCAGCTTGGGCGGGCTAGCGGGAGATCTATACGAGCAGTACTTC	CASSLGGLAGDLYEQYF
TRBV6-4	NA	TRBD2	TRBJ2-5	TGTGCCACCGCCCAGCGGGAGCCCCACGAGACCCAGTACTTC	CATAQREPHETQYF
TRBV29-1	NA	NA	TRBJ2-6	TGCAGCGCGCAGGGCTCTGGGGCCAACGTCCTGACTTTC	CSAQGSGANVLTF
TRBV6-5	few	TRBD1	TRBJ2-5	TGTGCCAGCAGTTACGCGGGACAGGCCCCGGAGACCCAGTACTTC	CASSYAGQAPETQYF
TRBV9	NA	TRBD2	TRBJ2-7	TGTGCCAGCAGCGTACTCCCACTGTCGACTAGCGGGGCCGAGCAGTACTTC	CASSVLPLSTSGAEQYF
TRBV15	NA	NA	TRBJ2-1	TGTGCCACCAGCAGAGATTTGGCCGGGAGAATGACCTACAATGAGCAGTTCTTC	CATSRDLAGRMTYNEQFF
TRBV4-1	NA	NA	TRBJ1-5	TGCGCCAGCAGCGGGCTGCCGGGGGACAATCAGCCCCAGCATTTT	CASSGLPGDNQPQHF